These 25 T cell receptor beta chains came from one sample sequenced in a study of T-cell memory formation after mild COVID-19. TCRdb redid the calling of the 5' RACE reads with MiXCR, one entry per CDR3 protein. The data show about 400,000 distinct CDR3 sequences, approximately 15% seen once. The sequenced sample consisted of PBMCs or a T cell subset sorted from them (not recorded which). The receptor source for this set is a man aged 18 to 30 who had mild COVID-19 (a few samples of this study predate the infection). Cell type and time point are not known.

This clonotype was found many times. The chain links TRBV24-1 to TRBJ2-2; 9 positions match TRBD2. Germline V gives CDR1 KGHDR, CDR2 SFDVKD. Unmatched junction bases numbered 8, after V lost 3 bases and J lost 4 bases. This CDR3 has 17 residues. CDR3 nucleotide sequence: TGTGCCACCAGTGATCGGGGGACTAGCCCAGGCACCGGGGAGCTGTTTTTT. The encoded protein is CATSDRGTSPGTGELFF.

In this sample, this clonotype turned up a few times. The chain links TRBV6-2 or TRBV6-3 to TRBJ2-2, with D perhaps assigned TRBD1 or TRBD2 (5 bases each). The germline CDR1 and CDR2 sequences are MNHEY and SVGEGT. V was cut by 2 bases and J by 5 bases, with 9 bases left in between. This CDR3 has 14 amino acids. The CDR3 sequence: CASSYGTQTGELFF. The CDR3 DNA reads TGTGCCAGCAGTTACGGGACCCAGACCGGGGAGCTGTTTTTT.

The sample holds a few counts of this clonotype. This chain links TRBV5-1 with TRBJ1-1; D perhaps matches TRBD1 (5 bases). The V end lost 5 bases, the J end lost 3 bases, and 14 bases lay between the germline ends. Per germline, CDR1 SGHRS and CDR2 YFSETQ. The CDR3 covers 14 residues. As DNA, the CDR3 is TGCGCCAGCAGTCAAGGTTGGGGGGACACTGAAGCTTTCTTT. Its protein is CASSQGWGDTEAFF.

This sequence joins TRBV7-9 and TRBJ2-3, with D possibly being TRBD1 (6 bases). CDR1 is SEHNR and CDR2 is FQNEAQ in the germline V gene (reference sequence). The CDR3 contains 15 residues. Trimming took off 5 bases at V and 3 bases at J, with 15 bases between the two ends. The CDR3 sequence: CASSPPGRGTDTQYF. The CDR3 DNA is TGTGCCAGCAGCCCCCCGGGCAGGGGAACAGATACGCAGTATTTT.

This clonotype was counted only a few times. The chain has TRBV24-1 and TRBJ2-5, with TRBD1 matching 7 bases. This CDR3 is built from 14 residues. The V segment lost 3 bases and the J segment 6 bases; nucleotides outside the gene matches: 6. Per the germline V gene, CDR1 is KGHDR and CDR2 is SFDVKD. The chain's CDR3 is CATSDHWTGQTQYF. CDR3 coding DNA: TGTGCCACCAGTGATCACTGGACAGGACAGACCCAGTACTTC.

This rearrangement joins TRBV7-8 to TRBJ1-6; tentative D call: TRBD1 (5 bases). Trimming left V 0 bases short and J 4 bases short, with 7 bases between. The V gene's germline CDR1 is SGHVS and CDR2 FQNEAQ. CDR3 length: 15 residues. The CDR3 spells CASSLAGEYNSPLHF. The CDR3 nucleotides read TGTGCCAGCAGCTTAGCGGGGGAGTATAATTCACCCCTCCACTTT.

Ten or more counts support this clonotype. The CDR3 coding sequence is TGTGCCAGCAGCTTAGAGCGGGGGGGCACTGAAGCTTTCTTT. Amino acids: CASSLERGGTEAFF. The rearrangement links TRBV11-2 to TRBJ1-1, with TRBD1 as a possible D gene (5 bases). The germline V gene has CDR1 SGHAT and CDR2 FQNNGV. Trimming cost V 0 bases and J 4 bases, with 9 bases left between them. The CDR3 loop spans 14 amino acids.

The chain is built from TRBV2 and TRBJ1-4, with a possible D match to TRBD1 (6 bases). Germline V lookup: CDR1 SNHLY, CDR2 FYNNEI. Trimming shortened V by 11 bases and J by 3 bases, and 16 bases separated the two germline ends. The CDR3 has 14 amino acids. CDR3 in amino acids: CAALYREANEKLFF. The CDR3 DNA is TGTGCCGCATTGTACAGGGAAGCTAATGAAAAACTGTTTTTT. Looking up the rest from reference TRBV2 and TRBJ1-4 gives the full variable domain: EPEVTQTPSHQVTQMGQEVILRCVPISNHLYFYWYRQILGQKVEFLVSFYNNEISEKSEIFDDQFSVERPDGSNFTLKIRSTKLEDSAMYFCAALYREANEKLFFGSGTQLSVL.

The J gene is TRBJ1-4, the V gene TRBV4-1; D remains unclear. Trimming stripped 4 bases from V and 8 bases from J, with 11 bases between. Germline assignment: CDR1 MGHRA and CDR2 YSYEKL. CDR3 length equals 13 residues. This CDR3 is CASSPGMTEKLFF. DNA for the CDR3: TGCGCCAGCAGCCCTGGGATGACAGAAAAACTGTTTTTT.

This clonotype has more than one count but fewer than ten. The chain recombines TRBV6-6 with TRBJ2-5, with TRBD2 matching over 8 bases. After removal of 4 bases from V and 4 bases from J, the junction contained 8 bases not matched to a gene. There are 15 residues in the CDR3. From germline, CDR1 is MNHNY and CDR2 SVGAGI (reference sequence). Here the CDR3 reads CASSSGLAFGETQYF. The CDR3 DNA reads TGTGCCAGCAGTTCCGGACTAGCTTTTGGAGAGACCCAGTACTTC.

CDR3 nucleotide sequence: TGCAGTGCTAGAGCCCCGGGTCCCTTCACTGAAGCTTTCTTT. Protein sequence: CSARAPGPFTEAFF. The chain couples TRBV20-1 to TRBJ1-1; D is ambiguous. The CDR3 loop spans 14 amino acids. V lost 1 base, J lost 4 bases, and 13 bases lay in between. Germline lookup yields CDR1 DFQATT and CDR2 SNEGSKA (reference sequence).

This clonotype was seen repeatedly, ten times or more. The rearrangement joins TRBV9 to TRBJ1-1; D not resolved. Germline V gene sequence: CDR1 SGDLS, CDR2 YYNGEE. Deletions cut 4 bases from V and 2 bases from J, with 15 bases between. This CDR3 spans 15 amino acids. DNA of the CDR3: TGTGCCAGCAGCCCCCGCCTCACTTACAACACTGAAGCTTTCTTT. This sequence encodes CASSPRLTYNTEAFF. The full variable domain, its missing parts supplied by reference TRBV9 and TRBJ1-1, is DSGVTQTPKHLITATGQRVTLRCSPRSGDLSVYWYQQSLDQGLQFLIQYYNGEERAKGNILERFSAQQFPDLHSELNLSSLELGDSALYFCASSPRLTYNTEAFFGQGTRLTVV.

This clonotype was seen a few times. The rearrangement links TRBV15 to TRBJ2-4, with D perhaps TRBD2 (5 bases). This CDR3 is built from 14 residues. Germline-derived CDR1 and CDR2 are LNHNV and YYDKDF (reference sequence). Trimming removed 0 bases at V and 5 bases at J, with 8 bases between. CDR3 sequence: CATSRDPGENIQYF. Here the CDR3 DNA reads TGTGCCACCAGCAGAGATCCCGGGGAAAACATTCAGTACTTC.

Only one count was recorded for this clonotype. V usage is TRBV19 and J usage is TRBJ1-4; weak D call: TRBD1 (5 bases). The germline gives CDR1 LNHDA, CDR2 SQIVND (reference sequence). There are 17 residues in the CDR3. The V end lost 3 bases, the J end lost 0 bases, and 14 bases lay between the germline ends. The CDR3 DNA is TGTGCCAGTAGTATCGGGGCACCGGCGACAACTAATGAAAAACTGTTTTTT. It encodes CASSIGAPATTNEKLFF.

The chain joins TRBV19 to TRBJ2-4; perhaps TRBD1 as D (6 bases). CDR1 is LNHDA and CDR2 is SQIVND in the germline V gene (reference sequence). The CDR3 covers 16 residues. Trimming took off 0 bases at V and 3 bases at J, with 12 bases between the two ends. The CDR3 here is CASSIESQGRKNIQYF. CDR3 in DNA: TGTGCCAGTAGTATAGAGAGCCAGGGGCGCAAAAACATTCAGTACTTC.

This clonotype has just a few counts. This chain links TRBV18 with TRBJ2-7; TRBD1 aligns across 8 bases. Trimming removed 4 bases from V and 2 bases from J; junction bases left unmatched: 4. Germline loops: CDR1 KGHSH, CDR2 LQKENI. This CDR3 is 14 amino acids long. CDR3 coding DNA: TGTGCCAGCTCACTCGGGACAGGACCCTACGAGCAGTACGTC. Residues: CASSLGTGPYEQYV.

The chain employs TRBV5-5 and TRBJ1-5; the D gene is possibly TRBD1 (6 bases). Germline V gives CDR1 SGHKS, CDR2 YYEKEE (reference sequence). The CDR3 is 14 residues long. V was pared by 0 bases and J by 7 bases, with 11 bases between. CDR3 sequence: CASSLAMGGQPQHF. CDR3 nucleotide sequence: TGTGCCAGCAGCTTGGCGATGGGGGGCCAGCCCCAGCATTTT.

The rearrangement links TRBV5-1 to TRBJ1-2; D is unresolved. The CDR3 totals 13 residues. The germline CDR1 and CDR2 sequences are SGHRS and YFSETQ. V dropped 5 bases and J dropped 4 bases, with 12 bases sitting between them. Here the CDR3 DNA reads TGCGCCAGCAGTCCGACACCATCCTATGGCTACACCTTC. The encoded protein is CASSPTPSYGYTF.

The chain recombines TRBV7-9 with TRBJ2-3; 7 bases align to TRBD1. The germline gives CDR1 SEHNR, CDR2 FQNEAQ (reference sequence). This CDR3 is built from 15 residues. After removal of 8 bases from V and 2 bases from J, the junction contained 10 bases not matched to a gene. The CDR3 DNA sequence: TGTGCCAGCGCAGTGGGACAGACCTTCACAGATACGCAGTATTTT. Encoded protein: CASAVGQTFTDTQYF. The variable domain in full, completed from reference TRBV7-9 and TRBJ2-3, reads DTGVSQNPRHKITKRGQNVTFRCDPISEHNRLYWYRQTLGQGPEFLTYFQNEAQLEKSRLLSDRFSAERPKGSFSTLEIQRTEQGDSAMYLCASAVGQTFTDTQYFGPGTRLTVL.

The chain recombines TRBV9 with TRBJ1-1, with D possibly TRBD1 on 5 matching bases. Germline-derived CDR1 and CDR2 are SGDLS and YYNGEE. V was pared by 0 bases and J by 8 bases, with 11 bases between. The CDR3 is 13 amino acids. CDR3 protein: CASSVGPREEAFF. The CDR3 DNA follows: TGTGCCAGCAGCGTAGGCCCCAGGGAAGAAGCTTTCTTT. The entire variable domain, with the rest obtained from reference TRBV9 and TRBJ1-1, is as follows: DSGVTQTPKHLITATGQRVTLRCSPRSGDLSVYWYQQSLDQGLQFLIQYYNGEERAKGNILERFSAQQFPDLHSELNLSSLELGDSALYFCASSVGPREEAFFGQGTRLTVV.

This clonotype was detected many times. The chain links TRBV5-1 to TRBJ2-7; 9 bases are a match to TRBD1. The CDR3 loop spans 13 amino acids. CDR1 is SGHRS, CDR2 YFSETQ, per germline. With V trimmed by 5 bases and J by 7 bases, 7 bases remained unmatched. CDR3 DNA sequence: TGCGCCAGCAGTGTGGACAGGGGCAGAGAGCAGTACGTC. Its protein product is CASSVDRGREQYV.

The chain couples TRBV6-2 or TRBV6-3 to TRBJ1-1; possible D gene TRBD1, 5 bases. V gave up 7 bases and J gave up 1 base, with 16 bases separating them. This CDR3 spans 15 amino acids. The V gene's germline CDR1 is MNHEY and CDR2 SVGEGT. The CDR3 here is CASTPIGGPNTEAFF. DNA of the CDR3: TGTGCCAGCACCCCAATCGGGGGTCCGAACACTGAAGCTTTCTTT.

This clonotype appeared a few times. V and J are TRBV5-1 and TRBJ2-7; 9 bases are a match to TRBD2. V lost 4 bases to trimming and J lost 2 bases; unmatched junction nucleotides: 4. The CDR3 spans 14 residues. In germline, CDR1 is SGHRS, CDR2 YFSETQ. For the CDR3, the DNA is TGCGCCAGCAGCCCTAGCGGGGCTACCTACGAGCAGTACTTC. Amino acid sequence: CASSPSGATYEQYF.

This clonotype was recorded a few times. This chain's CDR3 is CAWSVPWGNIQYF. CDR3 nucleotides: TGTGCCTGGAGTGTTCCATGGGGGAACATTCAGTACTTC. V is TRBV30 and J is TRBJ2-4; D is tentatively TRBD1 or TRBD2 (5 bases each). Germline-derived CDR1 and CDR2 are GTSNPN and SVGIG (reference sequence). CDR3 length: 13 amino acids. Trimming removed 0 bases from V and 7 bases from J, with 10 bases in between.

The chain combines TRBV14 with TRBJ1-6, with no clear D. Germline V gives CDR1 SGHDN, CDR2 FVKESK. This CDR3 spans 16 amino acids. Trimming shortened V by 4 bases and J by 1 base, and 11 bases separated the two germline ends. The CDR3 nucleotides read TGTGCCAGCAGCCCCACCGGAGGGTCCTATAATTCACCCCTCCACTTT. Residues: CASSPTGGSYNSPLHF.